The 13 T cell receptor beta chains in this list originate from one sample, sequenced in a study of blood T cells in healthy people across ages (dated by TCRdb to 2015 to 2017). Receptor libraries were prepared by 5' RACE. Sequencing used an Illumina HiSeq 2500. A second PCR of about 7 to 12 cycles was run with a J-beta primer mix and a sample-barcoded 5' primer. In TCRdb, the public reads were trimmed at Q25 with fastp and aligned with MiXCR, with productive beta chains retained. A single entry per CDR3 protein holds the most common genes and DNA from its merged rows. This sample gives approximately 1,000,000 distinct CDR3 sequences in total; 45% of them show up just once. Under 20% of the sample lies in the top ten. The sample taken for sequencing was blood. These TCRs come from a woman in her sixties in good health.

The chain has TRBV27 and TRBJ2-3; D gene ambiguous. Trimming took 7 bases from V and 6 from J, leaving 11 bases between them. Germline CDR1 is MNHEY and CDR2 is SMNVEV (reference sequence). This CDR3 has 12 residues. CDR3 loop: CASNPRRDTQYF. CDR3 nucleotide sequence: TGTGCCAGCAATCCTAGGCGGGATACGCAGTATTTT.

The chain couples TRBV4-1 to TRBJ2-5, with 8 positions matching TRBD2. The J call may be in error: the DNA end matches TRBJ2-7 better. This CDR3 has 15 residues. Germline V lookup: CDR1 MGHRA, CDR2 YSYEKL. The CDR3, as DNA: TGCGCCAGCAACCAGGTTTTGACTAGCGTGTACGAGCAGTACTTC. Translation gives CASNQVLTSVYEQYF.

This clonotype was observed a few times. The chain couples TRBV20-1 to TRBJ2-1; D is uncertain. CDR1 is DFQATT and CDR2 is SNEGSKA in the germline V gene (reference sequence). V was pared by 0 bases and J by 3 bases, with 15 bases between. This CDR3 has 16 amino acids. CDR3 residues: CSARDSSPTRYNEQFF. CDR3 bases: TGCAGTGCTAGAGATTCCAGCCCTACTCGCTACAATGAGCAGTTCTTC.

V and J are TRBV30 and TRBJ2-1; maybe TRBD1 (5 bases). This CDR3 comprises 13 residues. The germline V gene has CDR1 GTSNPN and CDR2 SVGIG (reference sequence). V was pared by 0 bases and J by 10 bases, with 13 bases between. The CDR3 loop reads CAWSVVPGWEQFF. For the CDR3, the DNA is TGTGCCTGGAGTGTAGTCCCAGGGTGGGAGCAGTTCTTC.

This clonotype appeared a few times. This sequence may be a read error, since a much larger clone differs from it by one base. The chain recombines TRBV20-1 with TRBJ2-5, with D unclear. The DNA end is more similar to TRBJ2-7, so the J call may be wrong. Germline V CDR1 and CDR2: DFQATT, SNEGSKA (reference sequence). The CDR3 consists of 13 residues. The CDR3 sequence: CSARDPFHDEQYF. The CDR3 DNA follows: TGCAGTGCTAGAGATCCCTTTCACGACGAGCAGTACTTC.

The chain joins TRBV11-2 to TRBJ2-4; perhaps TRBD2 as D (6 bases). CDR1 is SGHAT, CDR2 FQNNGV, per germline. Trimming left V 6 bases short and J 4 bases short, with 22 bases between. The CDR3 length is 17 residues. CDR3 amino acids: CASRGKGTGVPKNIQYF. For the CDR3, the DNA is TGTGCCAGCAGGGGAAAGGGGACTGGCGTTCCTAAAAACATTCAGTACTTC.

This clonotype was detected only a few times. This chain links TRBV9 with TRBJ1-2; the D gene is possibly TRBD1 (5 bases). The CDR3 totals 13 residues. Per the germline V gene, CDR1 is SGDLS and CDR2 is YYNGEE. V dropped 0 bases and J dropped 4 bases, with 7 bases sitting between them. In DNA form, the CDR3 reads TGTGCCAGCAGCGTAGGACAGTCCTATGGCTACACCTTC. Translating gives CASSVGQSYGYTF.

The chain links TRBV7-9 to TRBJ2-7, with 7 positions matching TRBD2. Losses at the gene ends were 1 base for V and 5 bases for J; bases not matched to a gene: 2. The CDR3 extends over 13 amino acids. Germline-derived CDR1 and CDR2 are SEHNR and FQNEAQ (reference sequence). CDR3 in amino acids: CASSLVGLDEQYF. CDR3 DNA sequence: TGTGCCAGCAGCTTAGTAGGACTAGACGAGCAGTACTTC.

The chain employs TRBV10-3 and TRBJ1-1; TRBD1 matches at 12 bases. V lost 6 bases to trimming and J lost 2 bases; unmatched junction nucleotides: 7. The germline CDR1 and CDR2 sequences are ENHRY and SYGVKD. CDR3 length: 16 residues. The CDR3 nucleotides are TGTGCCATCAGCCTGGGACAGGGGGCGAAAAACACTGAAGCTTTCTTT. Residues: CAISLGQGAKNTEAFF.

This clonotype was counted many times. The genes are TRBV5-1 and TRBJ2-5; 7 bases are a match to TRBD1. Germline trimming cut 3 bases from V and 4 bases from J; bases unmatched to any gene: 3. In germline, CDR1 is SGHRS, CDR2 YFSETQ. The CDR3 spans 13 residues. The CDR3 DNA is TGCGCCAGCAGCTCTTCAGGGGGAGAGACCCAGTACTTC. Encoded protein: CASSSSGGETQYF.

The chain is built from TRBV5-5 and TRBJ2-1; 8 bases map to TRBD2. CDR3 length equals 15 residues. Trimming at V came to 2 bases and at J to 3 bases, leaving 4 bases not matched to a gene. CDR1 is SGHKS, CDR2 YYEKEE, per germline (reference sequence). The CDR3 is CASSFSTSVYNEQFF. CDR3 DNA: TGTGCCAGCAGCTTTTCGACTAGCGTCTACAATGAGCAGTTCTTC.

The chain carries TRBV7-8 and TRBJ2-3; 14 bases match TRBD2. The CDR3 runs to 18 residues. CDR1 is SGHVS and CDR2 is FQNEAQ in the germline V gene. The J segment lost 4 bases and the V segment lost 2 bases, leaving 8 bases of the junction unmatched. Written as DNA, the CDR3 is TGTGCCAGCAGCTTATACGGGACTAGCGGGAGTAACCCAGATACGCAGTATTTT. It codes for CASSLYGTSGSNPDTQYF.

This clonotype was seen a few times. The chain carries TRBV24-1 and TRBJ2-4, with 7 nucleotides matching TRBD2. After removal of 12 bases from V and 15 bases from J, the junction contained 13 bases not matched to a gene. The germline V gene encodes CDR1 KGHDR and CDR2 SFDVKD. The CDR3 is 11 residues long. This CDR3 reads CAPWGERLAYF. The CDR3 DNA is TGTGCCCCCTGGGGGGAAAGACTAGCGTACTTC.